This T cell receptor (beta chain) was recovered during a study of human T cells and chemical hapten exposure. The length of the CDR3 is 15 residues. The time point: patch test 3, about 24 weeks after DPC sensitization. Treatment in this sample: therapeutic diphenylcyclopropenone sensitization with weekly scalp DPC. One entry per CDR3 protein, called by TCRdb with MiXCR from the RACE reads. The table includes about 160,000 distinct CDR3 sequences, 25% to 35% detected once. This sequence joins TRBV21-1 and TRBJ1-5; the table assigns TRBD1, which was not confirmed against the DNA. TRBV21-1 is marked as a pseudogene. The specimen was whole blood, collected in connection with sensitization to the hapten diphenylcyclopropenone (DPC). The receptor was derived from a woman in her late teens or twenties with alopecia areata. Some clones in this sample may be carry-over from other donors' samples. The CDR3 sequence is CASSERIRGNQPQHF. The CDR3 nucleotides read TGTGCCAGCAGCGAACGGATTAGGGGAAATCAGCCCCAGCATTTT.